These 16 T cell receptor beta chains originate from one sample sequenced in a study of T cells in Graves' hyperthyroidism and ophthalmopathy. It was RNA transcripts that yielded the amplified TCR beta CDR3 regions. The primer set for the first-round RT-PCR of the TCR CDR3 was HTBI. TCRdb re-analysed the multiplex PCR reads in MiXCR, keeping a single row per CDR3 protein. The sample yields roughly 700,000 distinct CDR3 sequences, 15% to 20% seen once. Sequencing was done on a sample of blood. All receptors come from a middle-aged man with Graves' hyperthyroidism.

Of note for this clonotype: A read error may produce the germline difference seen at one junction end. The gene calls are TRBV11-2 and TRBJ1-1; no reliable D call. The germline CDR1 and CDR2 sequences are SGHAT and FQNNGV. There are 15 residues in the CDR3. The CDR3 region has the DNA TGTGCCAGCAGCCCCATCAAAGGGAAGAACGCTGAAGCTTTCTTT. Protein: CASSPIKGKNAEAFF.

The V gene is TRBV7-9, the J gene TRBJ2-4, with D tentatively TRBD2 (5 bases). V lost 4 bases, J lost 0 bases, and 13 bases lay in between. This CDR3 comprises 16 residues. Germline CDR1 is SEHNR and CDR2 is FQNEAQ (reference sequence). The CDR3 sequence: CASSSERNLAKNIQYF. As DNA, the CDR3 is TGTGCCAGCAGCTCCGAGCGGAACCTAGCCAAAAACATTCAGTACTTC.

Many counts were recorded for this clonotype. The CDR3 protein is CASSSFRATNSPLHF. CDR3 bases: TGTGCCAGCAGCTCTTTCCGGGCCACTAATTCACCCCTCCACTTT. The J gene is TRBJ1-6, the V gene TRBV7-9; D uncertain. CDR3 length equals 15 residues. V was shortened by 4 bases and J by 6 bases, with 13 bases between the two germline ends. Per germline, CDR1 SEHNR and CDR2 FQNEAQ (reference sequence).

This clonotype was counted at least ten times. V usage is TRBV3-1 and J usage is TRBJ2-3; D call uncertain. Germline loops: CDR1 LGHDT, CDR2 YNNKEL (reference sequence). The CDR3 is 14 amino acids. V gave up 1 base and J gave up 2 bases, with 7 bases separating them. CDR3 protein: CASSQGAYTDTQYF. CDR3 nucleotide sequence: TGTGCCAGCAGCCAAGGGGCGTACACAGATACGCAGTATTTT.

The chain links TRBV20-1 to TRBJ1-5; D is undetermined. The ends were cut back, 1 base at V and 9 bases at J, with 7 bases in the middle. The germline gives CDR1 DFQATT, CDR2 SNEGSKA (reference sequence). The CDR3 totals 11 residues. CDR3 in DNA: TGCAGTGCTAGAGGGGTTAGGCCCCAGCATTTT. Protein sequence: CSARGVRPQHF.

On this clonotype itself: A clone one base away is much larger, so this may be a read error. The chain carries TRBV3-1 and TRBJ1-1; no firm D call. The CDR3 covers 15 residues. From germline, CDR1 is LGHDT and CDR2 YNNKEL (reference sequence). Written as DNA, the CDR3 is TGTGCCAGCAGCCAAGTAGCAGACCCGAACACTGAAGCTTTATTT. Translation gives CASSQVADPNTEALF. Together with reference TRBV3-1 and TRBJ1-1, the CDR3 gives the full variable domain: DTAVSQTPKYLVTQMGNDKSIKCEQNLGHDTMYWYKQDSKKFLKIMFSYNNKELIINETVPNRFSPKSPDKAHLNLHINSLELGDSAVYFCASSQVADPNTEALFGQGTRLTVV.

This sequence joins TRBV6-1 and TRBJ2-7; the match to TRBD1 covers 7 bases. V shed 9 bases and J 6 bases; nucleotides not matched to a gene: 11. Germline V lookup: CDR1 MNHNS, CDR2 SASEGT. The CDR3 has 13 amino acids. Written as DNA, the CDR3 is TGTGCCAGTCAGACAGGGACAACCTGCGAGCAGTACTTC. The encoded protein is CASQTGTTCEQYF.

There are many counts of this clonotype. The J gene is TRBJ2-7, the V gene TRBV12-3 or TRBV12-4, with 7 positions matching TRBD2. The CDR3 runs to 14 residues. J lost 0 bases, V lost 6 bases, and 5 bases had no gene match. CDR3 region: CASRPSGSSYEQYF. DNA for the CDR3: TGTGCCAGCAGACCTAGCGGAAGCTCCTACGAGCAGTACTTC.

This clonotype was observed many times. The rearrangement links TRBV28 to TRBJ1-1; D uncertain. In germline, CDR1 is MDHEN, CDR2 SYDVKM. CDR3 length: 12 residues. The V end lost 1 base, the J end lost 7 bases, and 7 bases lay between the germline ends. CDR3 DNA sequence: TGTGCCAGCAGTTTATTCCGTAATGAAGCTTTCTTT. It specifies CASSLFRNEAFF.

This sequence joins TRBV24-1 and TRBJ1-3, with 7 bases aligning to TRBD1. Germline lookup yields CDR1 KGHDR and CDR2 SFDVKD. The junction had 12 bases not matched to a gene; V was cut back by 4 bases and J by 4 bases. The CDR3 contains 17 residues. CDR3 DNA sequence: TGTGCCACCAGTGAGTCGGGACAGCCCTCGGGCGGAAACACCATATATTTT. Its translation is CATSESGQPSGGNTIYF.

V usage is TRBV18 and J usage is TRBJ2-1, with TRBD2 identical over 14 bases. The CDR3 runs 17 residues. The germline V gene has CDR1 KGHSH and CDR2 LQKENI. Germline trimming cut 2 bases from V and 7 bases from J; bases unmatched to any gene: 7. CDR3 protein: CASSPLGTSGRVNEQFF. CDR3 bases: TGTGCCAGCTCACCATTGGGGACTAGCGGGAGAGTAAATGAGCAGTTCTTC.

As to this clonotype: A much more abundant neighbour one base away suggests this may be a read error. The chain couples TRBV11-2 to TRBJ1-1; D ambiguous. V lost 6 bases to trimming and J lost 0 bases, with 17 bases between them. The CDR3 has 16 residues. Germline CDR1 reads SGHAT; CDR2 reads FQNNGV. The CDR3 sequence is CASRHLRTAMNTEAFF. In nucleotides, the CDR3 is TGTGCCAGCAGGCACCTTAGAACAGCTATGAACACTGAAGCTTTCTTT.

This clonotype was detected many times. The rearrangement uses TRBV6-1 and TRBJ2-7; 7 bases agree with TRBD1. The V gene end was trimmed by 5 bases and the J gene end by 6 bases; junction bases not matched to a gene: 10. The length of the CDR3 is 14 residues. Germline V gene data show CDR1 as MNHNS and CDR2 as SASEGT. CDR3 DNA sequence: TGTGCCAGCAGTCCAGACCGAGGGGGCCTCGAGCAGTACTTC. This gives the protein CASSPDRGGLEQYF.

This chain joins TRBV29-1 and TRBJ2-3; 7 nucleotides line up with TRBD1. With V trimmed by 5 bases and J by 2 bases, 7 bases remained unmatched. Germline-derived CDR1 and CDR2 are SQVTM and ANQGSEA. There are 14 residues in the CDR3. CDR3 loop: CSVQEGGFTDTQYF. The CDR3 bases are TGCAGCGTTCAGGAAGGGGGCTTCACAGATACGCAGTATTTT.

At least ten counts were recorded for this clonotype. V usage is TRBV18 and J usage is TRBJ2-3, with D tentatively TRBD1 or TRBD2 (5 bases each). The V end was cut by 0 bases, the J end by 1 base, with 8 bases between. The CDR3 contains 15 residues. The germline CDR1 and CDR2 sequences are KGHSH and LQKENI. The CDR3 coding sequence is TGTGCCAGCTCACCACCGACGGGGCGCACAGATACGCAGTATTTT. Its translation: CASSPPTGRTDTQYF.

This clonotype was counted ten times or more. The V gene is TRBV30, the J gene TRBJ1-5, with 7 bases aligning to TRBD1. V was clipped by 2 bases and J by 5 bases; unmatched bases: 3. Germline V gene sequence: CDR1 GTSNPN, CDR2 SVGIG (reference sequence). This CDR3 has 13 residues. This CDR3 is CAWSPQGDQPQHF. The CDR3 DNA reads TGTGCCTGGAGTCCTCAGGGGGATCAGCCCCAGCATTTT.